A single sample gave rise to the 20 T cell receptor beta chains below, sequenced in a study of T cell responses to AZD1222 COVID-19 vaccine. The assay was immunoSEQ multiplex PCR, and TCRdb's table has in-frame clones only and misses some. Here the sample spans fewer than 130,000 clones, about 90% being singletons. Here the sequenced sample was peripheral blood, taken on day 0 of AZD1222 vaccination. The receptors here all came from an adult in good health.

The rearrangement joins TRBV24-1 to TRBJ2-1; D could derive from TRBD1 or TRBD2 (6 bases each). This CDR3 spans 17 amino acids. From germline, CDR1 is KGHDR and CDR2 SFDVKD. Trimming took 3 bases from V and 3 from J, leaving 17 bases between them. Here the CDR3 DNA reads TGTGCCACCAGTGATCCAAAGGAAGGGGGGCACTACAATGAGCAGTTCTTC. Translation: CATSDPKEGGHYNEQFF.

V and J are TRBV7-9 and TRBJ2-5; weak D call: TRBD1 (5 bases). The germline V gene encodes CDR1 SEHNR and CDR2 FQNEAQ (reference sequence). The CDR3 loop spans 14 amino acids. Between the trimmed V and J ends, which lost 5 bases and 2 bases, there was a span of 12 bases. DNA for the CDR3: TGTGCCAGCAGCCCATGGGGCACACAAGAGACCCAGTACTTC. Translating it yields CASSPWGTQETQYF.

The J gene is TRBJ1-1, the V gene TRBV10-1, with no clear D. The CDR3 extends over 13 amino acids. Germline V gene sequence: CDR1 WNHNN, CDR2 SYGVQD (reference sequence). The V and J ends lost 4 bases and 6 bases respectively, with 12 bases between them. CDR3 nucleotides: TGCGCCAGCAGTGCTGGAGGCGGCGCTGAAGCTTTCTTT. Amino acids: CASSAGGGAEAFF.

The chain combines TRBV4-2 with TRBJ1-3, with D possibly matching TRBD1 (5 bases). V dropped 0 bases and J dropped 3 bases, with 15 bases sitting between them. Germline V gene data show CDR1 as LGHNA and CDR2 as YNFKEQ. This CDR3 contains 17 residues. The CDR3 DNA reads as TGTGCCAGCAGCCAAGAGAGCGGGGCGACGAATGGAAACACCATATATTTT. Protein: CASSQESGATNGNTIYF.

This chain uses TRBV12-3 or TRBV12-4 with TRBJ2-5; weak D call: TRBD2 (6 bases). The ends were cut back, 6 bases at V and 0 bases at J, with 8 bases in the middle. The CDR3 spans 13 residues. In nucleotides, the CDR3 is TGTGCCAGCAGGTGGGACTACCAAGAGACCCAGTACTTC. Protein: CASRWDYQETQYF.

The chain recombines TRBV3-1 (or the pseudogene TRBV3-2) with TRBJ2-2, with TRBD2 matching over 7 bases. CDR3 length: 14 amino acids. With 4 bases clipped from V and 4 bases from J, the junction kept 3 bases outside the gene matches. Germline V lookup: CDR1 LGHDT, CDR2 YNNKEL (reference sequence). CDR3 in DNA: TGTGCCAGCAGCCGAACTAGCGCCACCGGGGAGCTGTTTTTT. This translates into CASSRTSATGELFF.

The chain recombines TRBV5-1 with TRBJ1-1, with 8 bases that match TRBD1. The CDR3 is 18 residues long. The junction had 10 bases not matched to a gene; V was cut back by 0 bases and J by 0 bases. Germline V gene data show CDR1 as SGHRS and CDR2 as YFSETQ. CDR3 amino acids: CASSLARGQGALNTEAFF. The CDR3 DNA is TGCGCCAGCAGCTTGGCCCGGGGGCAGGGGGCACTGAACACTGAAGCTTTCTTT.

This clone was counted a single time. This chain connects TRBV18 to TRBJ2-1; no firm D call. The CDR3 contains 14 residues. The germline V and J ends were trimmed by 0 bases and 9 bases, with 12 bases remaining between them. Per the germline V gene, CDR1 is KGHSH and CDR2 is LQKENI. The DNA of the CDR3 is TGTGCCAGCTCACCACCCGCGAGAGGAAGTGAGCAGTTCTTC. Its translation: CASSPPARGSEQFF. The full variable domain, in which reference TRBV18 and TRBJ2-1 provide the parts outside the CDR3, is NAGVMQNPRHLVRRRGQEARLRCSPMKGHSHVYWYRQLPEEGLKFMVYLQKENIIDESGMPKERFSAEFPKEGPSILRIQQVVRGDSAAYFCASSPPARGSEQFFGPGTRLTVL.

The chain links TRBV12-3 or TRBV12-4 to TRBJ2-5, with unresolved D. Trimming pared 6 bases from V and 2 bases from J, leaving 10 bases between. This CDR3 is built from 13 residues. The CDR3 region is CASSQWGQETQYF. As DNA, the CDR3 is TGTGCCAGCAGCCAGTGGGGACAAGAGACCCAGTACTTC.

This clone was observed a handful of times. The chain joins TRBV24-1 to TRBJ1-2; no reliable D call. This CDR3 has 12 amino acids. The V gene lost 4 bases and the J gene lost 5 bases, with 7 bases spanning the gap. The V gene's germline CDR1 is KGHDR and CDR2 SFDVKD. The CDR3 nucleotides read TGTGCCACCAGTGACCTCGGGTATGGCTACACCTTC. This gives the protein CATSDLGYGYTF.

V and J are TRBV25-1 and TRBJ2-1; TRBD2 is a possible D gene (7 bases). The CDR3 totals 17 residues. The germline gives CDR1 MGHDK, CDR2 SYGVNS. Trimming stripped 5 bases from V and 2 bases from J, with 19 bases between. CDR3 region: CASSSKGGRDPYNEQFF. The DNA for the CDR3 is TGTGCCAGCAGTTCGAAGGGGGGGAGGGATCCCTACAATGAGCAGTTCTTC. Filled out from reference TRBV25-1 and TRBJ2-1, the complete variable domain reads EADIYQTPRYLVIGTGKKITLECSQTMGHDKMYWYQQDPGMELHLIHYSYGVNSTEKGDLSSESTVSRIRTEHFPLTLESARPSHTSQYLCASSSKGGRDPYNEQFFGPGTRLTVL.

The chain combines TRBV18 with TRBJ1-1; 9 nucleotides match TRBD1. The CDR3 extends over 15 amino acids. V shed 5 bases, J shed 0 bases, and the junction held 4 bases outside the gene matches. Germline V gene data show CDR1 as KGHSH and CDR2 as LQKENI. The CDR3 sequence is CASSLRTGVNTEAFF. CDR3 sequence (DNA): TGTGCCAGCTCATTAAGGACAGGGGTGAACACTGAAGCTTTCTTT. The full variable domain, in which reference TRBV18 and TRBJ1-1 provide the parts outside the CDR3, is NAGVMQNPRHLVRRRGQEARLRCSPMKGHSHVYWYRQLPEEGLKFMVYLQKENIIDESGMPKERFSAEFPKEGPSILRIQQVVRGDSAAYFCASSLRTGVNTEAFFGQGTRLTVV.

V is TRBV9 and J is TRBJ2-2, with TRBD1 matching 8 bases. Germline V gene lookup returns CDR1 SGDLS and CDR2 YYNGEE. The CDR3 is 15 residues long. Trimming removed 1 base from V and 6 bases from J; junction bases left unmatched: 5. CDR3 in amino acids: CASSVITGGSGELFF. In DNA, the CDR3 is TGTGCCAGCAGCGTAATCACAGGGGGATCCGGGGAGCTGTTTTTT.

This chain links TRBV30 with TRBJ2-1; 9 bases map to TRBD2. J lost 5 bases, V lost 2 bases, and 7 bases had no gene match. The CDR3 is 15 residues long. CDR1 GTSNPN and CDR2 SVGIG come from the germline V gene (reference sequence). The CDR3 nucleotides read TGTGCCTGGAGTTGGGTAGGCGGGGGGGACAATGAGCAGTTCTTC. This translates into CAWSWVGGGDNEQFF.

The V and J genes are TRBV28 and TRBJ2-7, with D perhaps matching TRBD2 (6 bases). The germline V gene encodes CDR1 MDHEN and CDR2 SYDVKM. V was trimmed by 5 bases and J by 2 bases, leaving 16 bases between them. This CDR3 contains 15 residues. DNA of the CDR3: TGTGCCAGCAGTCTCCCGCCGGGACTGGCCTACGAGCAGTACTTC. Residues: CASSLPPGLAYEQYF.

V gene TRBV12-3 or TRBV12-4 combines with J gene TRBJ1-2; D is uncertain. With 3 bases removed from V and 0 bases from J, the gap between germline ends came to 2 bases. The CDR3 has 12 amino acids. The CDR3 nucleotides read TGTGCCAGCAGTTTTACTAACTATGGCTACACCTTC. Encoded protein: CASSFTNYGYTF.

This clone was observed a single time. The chain is built from TRBV27 and TRBJ2-1; the match to TRBD2 covers 8 bases. Germline V CDR1 and CDR2: MNHEY, SMNVEV (reference sequence). Losses at the gene ends were 4 bases for V and 1 base for J; bases not matched to a gene: 9. The CDR3 has 17 amino acids. The CDR3 bases are TGTGCCAGCAGTTCCCGCCTCCAGCGGGGGTCCTACAATGAGCAGTTCTTC. It yields the protein CASSSRLQRGSYNEQFF.

This clone turned up a few times. The chain couples TRBV10-3 to TRBJ1-5; perhaps TRBD1 as D (5 bases). V was shortened by 0 bases and J by 1 base, with 13 bases between the two germline ends. The V gene's germline CDR1 is ENHRY and CDR2 SYGVKD. This CDR3 has 17 residues. The CDR3 DNA reads as TGTGCCATCAGTGAGTCGGGGGTGGGGTTGAGCAATCAGCCCCAGCATTTT. This sequence encodes CAISESGVGLSNQPQHF.

This sequence joins TRBV5-4 and TRBJ2-3; tentative D call: TRBD2 (5 bases). Trimming removed 0 bases from V and 1 base from J, with 9 bases in between. Germline V gene lookup returns CDR1 SGHNT and CDR2 YYREEE (reference sequence). The CDR3 has 15 residues. The DNA of the CDR3 is TGTGCCAGCAGCTTGGGGTTTAGCGGCACAGATACGCAGTATTTT. Translating gives CASSLGFSGTDTQYF. The variable domain in full, completed from reference TRBV5-4 and TRBJ2-3, reads ETGVTQSPTHLIKTRGQQVTLRCSSQSGHNTVSWYQQALGQGPQFIFQYYREEENGRGNFPPRFSGLQFPNYSSELNVNALELDDSALYLCASSLGFSGTDTQYFGPGTRLTVL.

CDR3 loop: CSVRDREKLFF. The CDR3 nucleotides are TGCAGCGTCCGAGACAGGGAAAAACTGTTTTTT. This chain uses TRBV29-1 with TRBJ1-4; TRBD1 is a possible D gene (6 bases). CDR1 and CDR2 from the germline V gene are SQVTM and ANQGSEA. The ends were cut back, 6 bases at V and 8 bases at J, with 10 bases in the middle. This CDR3 contains 11 residues.